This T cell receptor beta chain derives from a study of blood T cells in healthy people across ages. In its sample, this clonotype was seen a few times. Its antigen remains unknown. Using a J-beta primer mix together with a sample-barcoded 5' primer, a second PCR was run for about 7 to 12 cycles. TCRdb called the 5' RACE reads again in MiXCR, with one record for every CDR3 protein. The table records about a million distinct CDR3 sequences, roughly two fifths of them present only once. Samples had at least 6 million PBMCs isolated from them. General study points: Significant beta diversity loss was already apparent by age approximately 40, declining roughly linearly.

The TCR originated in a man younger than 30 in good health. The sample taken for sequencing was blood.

CDR3 loop: CASSLDRGRTYNEQFF. DNA for the CDR3: TGTGCCAGCAGCTTAGATCGGGGGAGGACCTACAATGAGCAGTTCTTC. This rearrangement joins TRBV7-8 to TRBJ2-1, with D possibly being TRBD2 (6 bases). Germline V gene lookup returns CDR1 SGHVS and CDR2 FQNEAQ. This CDR3 comprises 16 residues. Trimming removed 1 base at V and 2 bases at J, with 12 bases between.